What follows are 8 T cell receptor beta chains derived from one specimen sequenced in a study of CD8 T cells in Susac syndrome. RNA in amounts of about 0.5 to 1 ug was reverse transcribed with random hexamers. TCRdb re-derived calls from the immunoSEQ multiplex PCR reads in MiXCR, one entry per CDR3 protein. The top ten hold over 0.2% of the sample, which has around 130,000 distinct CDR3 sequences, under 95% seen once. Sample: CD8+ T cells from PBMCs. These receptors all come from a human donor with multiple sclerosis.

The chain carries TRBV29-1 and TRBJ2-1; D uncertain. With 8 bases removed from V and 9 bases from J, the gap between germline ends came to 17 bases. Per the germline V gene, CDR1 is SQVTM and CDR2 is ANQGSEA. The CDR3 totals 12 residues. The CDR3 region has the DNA TGCAGCTTTCCGGGCCTCAGCGCTGAGCAGTTCTTC. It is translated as CSFPGLSAEQFF.

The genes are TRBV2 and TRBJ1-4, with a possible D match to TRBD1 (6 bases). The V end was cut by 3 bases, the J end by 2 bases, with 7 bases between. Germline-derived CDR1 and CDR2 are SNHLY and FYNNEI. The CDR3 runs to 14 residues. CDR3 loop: CASSDQGTNEKLFF. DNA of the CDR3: TGTGCCAGCAGTGATCAGGGGACTAATGAAAAACTGTTTTTT.

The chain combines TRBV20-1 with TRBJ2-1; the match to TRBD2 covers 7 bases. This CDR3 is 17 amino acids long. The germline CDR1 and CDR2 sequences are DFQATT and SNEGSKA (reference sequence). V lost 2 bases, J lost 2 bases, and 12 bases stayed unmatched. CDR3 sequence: CSARNFEAGTTYNEQFF. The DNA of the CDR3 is TGCAGTGCTAGAAACTTCGAGGCAGGGACTACCTACAATGAGCAGTTCTTC.

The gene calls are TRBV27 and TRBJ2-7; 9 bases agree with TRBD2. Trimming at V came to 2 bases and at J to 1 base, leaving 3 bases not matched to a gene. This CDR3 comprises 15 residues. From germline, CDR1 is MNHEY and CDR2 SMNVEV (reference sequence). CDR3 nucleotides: TGTGCCAGCAGTTTACTAGCGGGAAAATCCTACGAGCAGTACTTC. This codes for CASSLLAGKSYEQYF.

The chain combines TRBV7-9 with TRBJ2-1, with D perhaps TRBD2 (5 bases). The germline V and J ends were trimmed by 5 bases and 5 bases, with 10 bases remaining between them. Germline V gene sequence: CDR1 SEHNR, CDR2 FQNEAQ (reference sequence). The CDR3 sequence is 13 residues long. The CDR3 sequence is CASSPPGNNEQFF. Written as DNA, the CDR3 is TGTGCCAGCAGCCCCCCGGGGAACAATGAGCAGTTCTTC.

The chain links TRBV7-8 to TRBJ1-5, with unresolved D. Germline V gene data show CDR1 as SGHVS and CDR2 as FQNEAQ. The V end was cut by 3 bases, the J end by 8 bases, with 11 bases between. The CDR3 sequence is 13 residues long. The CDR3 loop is CASSLDGEEPQHF. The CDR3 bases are TGTGCCAGCAGCTTGGACGGCGAGGAGCCCCAGCATTTT.

The CDR3 reads CASSKRLAGAGTDTQYF. The CDR3 bases are TGTGCCAGCAGCAAGAGACTAGCGGGAGCTGGCACAGATACGCAGTATTTT. The chain carries TRBV7-8 and TRBJ2-3, with 12 bases fitting TRBD2. CDR3 length: 17 residues. V dropped 5 bases and J dropped 1; count of bases not matched to a gene: 7. Per the germline V gene, CDR1 is SGHVS and CDR2 is FQNEAQ.

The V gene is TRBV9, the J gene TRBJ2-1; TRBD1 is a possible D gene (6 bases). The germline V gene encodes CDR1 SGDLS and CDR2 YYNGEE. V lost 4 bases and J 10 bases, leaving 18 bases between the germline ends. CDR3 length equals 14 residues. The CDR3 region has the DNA TGTGCCAGCAGCTCTGGGACACCTGGGTGGGAGCAGTTCTTC. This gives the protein CASSSGTPGWEQFF.